Sequencing of this T cell receptor beta chain was carried out in a study of response to subunit inactivated influenza vaccine. Study-level findings and limits: The authors offered the suggestion that each seasonal influenza vaccination recruits few new T cells.

TCRdb redid the calling of the RT-PCR reads with MiXCR, one entry per CDR3 protein. This sample yields about half a million distinct CDR3 sequences, of which approximately 9.9% are seen a single time; more than 10% belongs to the top ten. This clonotype was seen at least ten times. Antigen unknown. Trimming shortened V by 4 bases and J by 1 base, and 17 bases separated the two germline ends. Germline V lookup: CDR1 SGHAT, CDR2 FQNNGV. The CDR3 spans 16 residues. J is TRBJ2-7 and V is TRBV11-2; the D gene could be TRBD1 or TRBD2 (5 bases each). The input for sequencing was PBMCs from blood, taken roughly 47 days after vaccination. This TCR was recovered from a man between 45 and 60 years old who received an inactivated influenza vaccine. The CDR3 region is CASSSLRQRPSYEQYF. The CDR3 DNA reads TGTGCCAGCAGCTCCCTCAGACAGCGGCCATCCTACGAGCAGTACTTC.